This T cell receptor (beta chain) was profiled in a study of blood T cell repertoires in COVID-19. Study background: Acute and convalescent COVID-19 specimens originated in the United States, Italy and Spain. Nucleic acid was either cDNA or gDNA, and it came from T cells, B-cell-depleted T cells, or PBMCs.

Per the original methods: Amplification with reference gene primers provided the estimates of nucleated cell counts. The protocol was immunoSEQ multiplex PCR, while the TCRdb copy is restricted to in-frame clones and leaves out a portion. That table supplies the V and J calls and clone size; D and trimming were determined from the DNA. The sample comprises 400,000 to 500,000 clones, about nine tenths of which are singletons, and more than 1.4% rests with the top ten. Looked up from germline, CDR1 is MNHNY and CDR2 is SVGAGI (reference sequence). The CDR3 spans 16 residues. V was pared by 1 base and J by 7 bases, with 9 bases of the junction left unmatched.

This receptor was identified in a young woman with active or convalescent COVID-19. The specimen sequenced was peripheral blood. This rearrangement joins TRBV6-6 to TRBJ1-1; 10 bases map to TRBD1. The CDR3 spells CASSYYWDRGGGEAFF. The CDR3 region has the DNA TGTGCCAGCAGTTACTACTGGGACAGGGGAGGGGGTGAAGCTTTCTTT.